The sequence of this T cell receptor beta chain was determined in a study of blood T cell repertoires in COVID-19. Generated by immunoSEQ multiplex PCR, the TCRdb table keeps only in-frame clones and is missing some. In the table there are around 360,000 clones, approximately 87% of which are singletons. Sequenced material: peripheral blood. This receptor was taken from a woman in her twenties or thirties with COVID-19, enrolled during active disease.

The CDR3 spells CASSFDSSNWSPLHF. The CDR3 nucleotides read TGTGCCAGCAGTTTCGACAGTTCTAACTGGTCACCCCTCCACTTT. The chain is built from TRBV6-5 and TRBJ1-6; possibly TRBD1 for D (5 bases). The length of the CDR3 is 15 residues. V lost 4 bases to trimming and J lost 10 bases, with 17 bases between them. Per the germline V gene, CDR1 is MNHEY and CDR2 is SVGAGI.